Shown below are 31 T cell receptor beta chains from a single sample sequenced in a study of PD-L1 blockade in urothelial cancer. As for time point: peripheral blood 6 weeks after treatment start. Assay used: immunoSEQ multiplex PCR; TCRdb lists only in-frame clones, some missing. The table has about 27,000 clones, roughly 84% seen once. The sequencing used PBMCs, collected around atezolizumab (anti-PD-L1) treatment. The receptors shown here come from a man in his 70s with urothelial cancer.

The CDR3 region is CASTGDRGNYGYTF. DNA of the CDR3: TGTGCCAGTACAGGGGATCGAGGAAACTATGGCTACACCTTC. The rearrangement uses TRBV28 and TRBJ1-2; 7 nucleotides match TRBD1. The ends lost 9 bases at V and 2 bases at J; junction bases unmatched: 9. The germline V gene encodes CDR1 MDHEN and CDR2 SYDVKM. The CDR3 loop spans 14 amino acids.

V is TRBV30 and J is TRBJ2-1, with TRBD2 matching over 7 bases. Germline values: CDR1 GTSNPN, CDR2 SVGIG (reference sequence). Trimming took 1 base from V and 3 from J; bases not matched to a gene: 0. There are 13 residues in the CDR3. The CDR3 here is CAWSGTSYNEQFF. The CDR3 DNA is TGTGCCTGGAGTGGGACTAGCTACAATGAGCAGTTCTTC.

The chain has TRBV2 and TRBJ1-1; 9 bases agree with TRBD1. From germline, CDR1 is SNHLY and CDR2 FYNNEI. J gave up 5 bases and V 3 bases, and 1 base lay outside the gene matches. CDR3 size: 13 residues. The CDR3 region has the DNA TGTGCCAGCAGTGAGACAGGGGGGACTGAAGCTTTCTTT. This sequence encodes CASSETGGTEAFF.

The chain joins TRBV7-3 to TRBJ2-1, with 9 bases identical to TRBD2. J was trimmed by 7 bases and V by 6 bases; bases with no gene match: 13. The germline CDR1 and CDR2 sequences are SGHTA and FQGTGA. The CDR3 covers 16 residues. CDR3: CASSQTGTSLANEQFF. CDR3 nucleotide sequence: TGTGCCAGCAGTCAGACCGGGACTAGCTTAGCTAATGAGCAGTTCTTC.

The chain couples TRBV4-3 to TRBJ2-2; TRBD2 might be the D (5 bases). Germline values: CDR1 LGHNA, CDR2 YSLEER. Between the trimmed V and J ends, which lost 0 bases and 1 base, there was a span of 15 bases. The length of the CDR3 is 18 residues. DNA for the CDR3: TGCGCCAGCAGCCAAGATCTGAGAGGGTGGGAGAACACCGGGGAGCTGTTTTTT. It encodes CASSQDLRGWENTGELFF.

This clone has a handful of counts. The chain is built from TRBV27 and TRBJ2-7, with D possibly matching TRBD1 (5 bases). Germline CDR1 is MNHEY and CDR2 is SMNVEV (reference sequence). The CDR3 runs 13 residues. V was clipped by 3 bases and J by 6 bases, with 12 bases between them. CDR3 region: CASSFPGSSEQYF. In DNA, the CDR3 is TGTGCCAGCAGTTTCCCAGGGTCGAGCGAGCAGTACTTC.

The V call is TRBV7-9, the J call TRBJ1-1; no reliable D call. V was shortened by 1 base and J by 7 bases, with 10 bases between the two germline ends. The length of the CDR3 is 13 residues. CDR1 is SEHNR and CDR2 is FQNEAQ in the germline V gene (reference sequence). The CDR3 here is CASSLGVGGEAFF. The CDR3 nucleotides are TGTGCCAGCAGCTTAGGAGTCGGCGGTGAAGCTTTCTTT.

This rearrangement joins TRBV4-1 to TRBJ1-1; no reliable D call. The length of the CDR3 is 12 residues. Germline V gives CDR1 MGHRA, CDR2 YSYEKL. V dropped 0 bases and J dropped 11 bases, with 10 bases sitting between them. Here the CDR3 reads CASSQESVVAFF. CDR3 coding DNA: TGCGCCAGCAGCCAAGAGTCGGTCGTGGCTTTCTTT.

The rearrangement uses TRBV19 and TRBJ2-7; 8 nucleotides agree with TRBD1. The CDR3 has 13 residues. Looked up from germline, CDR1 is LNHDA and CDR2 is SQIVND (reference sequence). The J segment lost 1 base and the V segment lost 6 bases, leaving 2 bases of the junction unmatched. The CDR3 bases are TGTGCCAGTAGGGGGACAGGTTCCTACGAGCAGTACTTC. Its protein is CASRGTGSYEQYF. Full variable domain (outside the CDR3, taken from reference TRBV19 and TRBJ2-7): DGGITQSPKYLFRKEGQNVTLSCEQNLNHDAMYWYRQDPGQGLRLIYYSQIVNDFQKGDIAEGYSVSREKKESFPLTVTSAQKNPTAFYLCASRGTGSYEQYFGPGTRLTVT.

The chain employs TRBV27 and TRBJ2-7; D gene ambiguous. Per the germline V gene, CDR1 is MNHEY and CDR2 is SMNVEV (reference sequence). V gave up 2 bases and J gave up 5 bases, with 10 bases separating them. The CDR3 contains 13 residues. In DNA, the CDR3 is TGTGCCAGCAGTTTACCCAGTTCAAACGAGCAGTACTTC. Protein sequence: CASSLPSSNEQYF.

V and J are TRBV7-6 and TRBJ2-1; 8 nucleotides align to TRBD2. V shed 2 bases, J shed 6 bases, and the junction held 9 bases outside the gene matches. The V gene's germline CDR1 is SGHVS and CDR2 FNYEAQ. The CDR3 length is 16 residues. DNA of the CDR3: TGTGCCAGCAGCTTATTCCCCGGGCTAGCGGGCAATGAGCAGTTCTTC. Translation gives CASSLFPGLAGNEQFF.

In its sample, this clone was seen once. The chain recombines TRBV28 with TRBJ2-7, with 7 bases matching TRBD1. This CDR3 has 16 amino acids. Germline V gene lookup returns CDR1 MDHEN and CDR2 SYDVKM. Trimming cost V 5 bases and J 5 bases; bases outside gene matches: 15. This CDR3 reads CASSPKTGYELDEQYF. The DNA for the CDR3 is TGTGCCAGCAGTCCGAAGACAGGGTACGAGCTCGACGAGCAGTACTTC. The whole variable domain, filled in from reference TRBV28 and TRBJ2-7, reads DVKVTQSSRYLVKRTGEKVFLECVQDMDHENMFWYRQDPGLGLRLIYFSYDVKMKEKGDIPEGYSVSREKKERFSLILESASTNQTSMYLCASSPKTGYELDEQYFGPGTRLTVT.

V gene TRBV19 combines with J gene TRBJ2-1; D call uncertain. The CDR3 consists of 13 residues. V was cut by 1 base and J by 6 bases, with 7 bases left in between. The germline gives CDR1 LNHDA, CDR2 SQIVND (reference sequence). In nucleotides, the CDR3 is TGTGCCAGTAGTATAGGGCACCTCAATGAGCAGTTCTTC. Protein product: CASSIGHLNEQFF.

Here the CDR3 reads CASSAGTSGRAFYEQYF. The CDR3 coding sequence is TGTGCCAGCAGCGCCGGGACTAGCGGGAGGGCCTTCTACGAGCAGTACTTC. The chain combines TRBV5-4 with TRBJ2-7, with 16 bases identical to TRBD2. V lost 4 bases to trimming and J lost 3 bases; unmatched junction nucleotides: 7. Germline V gene lookup returns CDR1 SGHNT and CDR2 YYREEE (reference sequence). The CDR3 extends over 17 amino acids.

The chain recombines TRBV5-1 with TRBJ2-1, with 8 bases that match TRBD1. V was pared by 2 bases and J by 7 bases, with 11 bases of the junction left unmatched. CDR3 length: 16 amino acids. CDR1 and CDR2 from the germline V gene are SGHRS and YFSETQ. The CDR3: CASSFPRDRLTNEQFF. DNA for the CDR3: TGCGCCAGCAGCTTCCCCCGGGACAGGTTAACAAATGAGCAGTTCTTC.

CDR3 in amino acids: CASSSASDNEQFF. In nucleotides, the CDR3 is TGTGCCAGCAGCTCCGCGAGCGACAATGAGCAGTTCTTC. The chain is built from TRBV5-4 and TRBJ2-1; D gene unclear. Trimming removed 3 bases from V and 5 bases from J, with 9 bases in between. CDR1 is SGHNT and CDR2 is YYREEE in the germline V gene (reference sequence). The CDR3 runs 13 residues.

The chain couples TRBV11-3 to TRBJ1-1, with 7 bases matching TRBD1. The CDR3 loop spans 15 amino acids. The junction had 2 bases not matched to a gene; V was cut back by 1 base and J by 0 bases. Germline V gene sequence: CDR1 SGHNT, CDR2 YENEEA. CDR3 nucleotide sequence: TGTGCCAGCAGCTTAGGAGGGGGCATGAACACTGAAGCTTTCTTT. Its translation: CASSLGGGMNTEAFF.

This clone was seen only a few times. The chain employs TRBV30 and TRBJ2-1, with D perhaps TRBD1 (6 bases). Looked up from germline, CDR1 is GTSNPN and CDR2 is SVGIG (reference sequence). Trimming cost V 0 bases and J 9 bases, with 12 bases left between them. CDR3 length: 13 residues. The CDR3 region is CAWSVKPRGEQFF. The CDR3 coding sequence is TGTGCCTGGAGTGTAAAACCCAGGGGTGAGCAGTTCTTC.

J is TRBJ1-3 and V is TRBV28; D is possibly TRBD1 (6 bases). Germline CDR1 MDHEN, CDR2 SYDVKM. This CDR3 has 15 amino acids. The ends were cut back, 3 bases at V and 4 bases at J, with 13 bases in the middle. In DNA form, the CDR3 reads TGTGCCAGCAGTTTTACAGGGATGAGCGGAAACACCATATATTTT. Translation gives CASSFTGMSGNTIYF.

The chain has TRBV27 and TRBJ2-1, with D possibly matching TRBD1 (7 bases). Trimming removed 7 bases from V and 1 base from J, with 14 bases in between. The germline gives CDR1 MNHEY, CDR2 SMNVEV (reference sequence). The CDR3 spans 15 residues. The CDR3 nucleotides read TGTGCCAGCACCTACTCAGGGGGGTCCTACAATGAGCAGTTCTTC. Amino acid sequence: CASTYSGGSYNEQFF.

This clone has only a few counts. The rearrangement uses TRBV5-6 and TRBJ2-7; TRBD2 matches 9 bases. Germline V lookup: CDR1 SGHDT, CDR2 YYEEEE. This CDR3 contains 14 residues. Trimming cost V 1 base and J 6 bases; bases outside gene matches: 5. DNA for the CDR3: TGTGCCAGCAGCTTGATAGCGGGAGATAGCGAGCAGTACTTC. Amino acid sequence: CASSLIAGDSEQYF.

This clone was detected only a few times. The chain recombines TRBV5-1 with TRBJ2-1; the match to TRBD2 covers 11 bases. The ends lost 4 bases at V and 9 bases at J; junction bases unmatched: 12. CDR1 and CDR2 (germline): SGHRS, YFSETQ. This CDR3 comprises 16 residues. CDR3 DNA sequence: TGCGCCAGCAGCGGATTCCTAGCGGGAGGTAGGGGTGAGCAGTTCTTC. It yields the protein CASSGFLAGGRGEQFF.

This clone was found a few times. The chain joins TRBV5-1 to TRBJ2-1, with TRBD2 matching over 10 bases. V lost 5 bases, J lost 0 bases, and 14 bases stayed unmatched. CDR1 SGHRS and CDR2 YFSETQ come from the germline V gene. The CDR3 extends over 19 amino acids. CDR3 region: CASSNHLGSGGSSYNEQFF. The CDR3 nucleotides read TGCGCCAGCAGTAATCATCTTGGTAGCGGGGGGAGCTCCTACAATGAGCAGTTCTTC.

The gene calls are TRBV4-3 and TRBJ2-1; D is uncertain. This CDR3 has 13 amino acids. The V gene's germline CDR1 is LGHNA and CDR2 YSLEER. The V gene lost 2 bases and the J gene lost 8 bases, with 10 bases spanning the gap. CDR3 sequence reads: CASSQPRRDEQFF. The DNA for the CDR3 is TGCGCCAGCAGCCAACCGAGGCGTGATGAGCAGTTCTTC.

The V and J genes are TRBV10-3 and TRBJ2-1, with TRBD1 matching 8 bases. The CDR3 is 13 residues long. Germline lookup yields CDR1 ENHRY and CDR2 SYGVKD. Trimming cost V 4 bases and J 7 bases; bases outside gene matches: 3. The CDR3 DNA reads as TGTGCCATCAGTGGGGACAGGTGGAATGAGCAGTTCTTC. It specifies CAISGDRWNEQFF.

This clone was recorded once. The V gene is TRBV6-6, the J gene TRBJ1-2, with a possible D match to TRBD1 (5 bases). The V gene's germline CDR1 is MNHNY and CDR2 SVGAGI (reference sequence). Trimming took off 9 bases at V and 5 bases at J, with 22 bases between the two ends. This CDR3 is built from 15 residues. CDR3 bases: TGTGCCAGTCAGGGTGGGGAGGGGAATCTTTATGGCTACACCTTC. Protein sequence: CASQGGEGNLYGYTF.

This CDR3 is CASSLEEPNKAFF. CDR3 in DNA: TGTGCCAGCAGCTTAGAAGAACCGAACAAGGCTTTCTTT. The chain has TRBV11-3 and TRBJ1-1; no reliable D call. Trimming took 0 bases from V and 11 from J, leaving 13 bases between them. CDR3 length: 13 residues. The germline V gene has CDR1 SGHNT and CDR2 YENEEA.

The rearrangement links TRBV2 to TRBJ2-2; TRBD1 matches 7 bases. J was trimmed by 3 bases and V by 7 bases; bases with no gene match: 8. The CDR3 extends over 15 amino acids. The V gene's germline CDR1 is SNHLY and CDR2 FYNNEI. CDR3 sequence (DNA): TGTGCCAGCAAGCAGAACAGGGGTGACACCGGGGAGCTGTTTTTT. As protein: CASKQNRGDTGELFF.

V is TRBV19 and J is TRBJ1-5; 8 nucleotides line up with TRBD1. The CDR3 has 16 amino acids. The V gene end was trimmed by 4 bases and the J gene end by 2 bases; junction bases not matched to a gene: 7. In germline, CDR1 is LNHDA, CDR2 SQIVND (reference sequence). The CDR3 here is CASSTQGARGNQPQHF. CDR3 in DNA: TGTGCCAGTAGTACCCAGGGGGCGCGAGGCAATCAGCCCCAGCATTTT.

The CDR3 loop reads CASSLRSSGRAGEQFF. The CDR3 DNA follows: TGTGCCAGCAGCTTACGGTCTAGCGGGAGGGCCGGTGAGCAGTTCTTC. The chain couples TRBV11-2 to TRBJ2-1, with 12 bases identical to TRBD2. Germline V gene sequence: CDR1 SGHAT, CDR2 FQNNGV. CDR3 length equals 16 residues. With V trimmed by 2 bases and J by 9 bases, 8 bases remained unmatched. Combining the CDR3 with reference TRBV11-2 and TRBJ2-1 gives the whole variable domain EAGVAQSPRYKIIEKRQSVAFWCNPISGHATLYWYQQILGQGPKLLIQFQNNGVVDDSQLPKDRFSAERLKGVDSTLKIQPAKLEDSAVYLCASSLRSSGRAGEQFFGPGTRLTVL.

The CDR3 sequence is CASSVDESQPQHF. CDR3 DNA: TGTGCCAGCAGCGTAGATGAGTCCCAGCCCCAGCATTTT. The V call is TRBV9, the J call TRBJ1-5, with D hard to call. Germline-derived CDR1 and CDR2 are SGDLS and YYNGEE. The V gene lost 0 bases and the J gene lost 7 bases, with 8 bases spanning the gap. This CDR3 spans 13 amino acids.